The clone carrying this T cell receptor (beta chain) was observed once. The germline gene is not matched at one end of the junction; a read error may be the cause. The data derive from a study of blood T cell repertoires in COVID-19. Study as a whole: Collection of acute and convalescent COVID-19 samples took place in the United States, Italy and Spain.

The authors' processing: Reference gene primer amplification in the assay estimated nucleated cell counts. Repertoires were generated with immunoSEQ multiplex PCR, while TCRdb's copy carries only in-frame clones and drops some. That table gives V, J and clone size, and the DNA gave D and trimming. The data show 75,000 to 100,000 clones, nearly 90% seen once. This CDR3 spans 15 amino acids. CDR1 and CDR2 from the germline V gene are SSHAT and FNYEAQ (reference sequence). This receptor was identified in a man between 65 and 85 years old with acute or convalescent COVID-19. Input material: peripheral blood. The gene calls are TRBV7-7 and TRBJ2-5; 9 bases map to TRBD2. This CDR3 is CASSLATSGPETQYF. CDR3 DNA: TGTGCTAGCAGCTTAGCAACTAGCGGGCCTGAGACCCAGTACTTC.